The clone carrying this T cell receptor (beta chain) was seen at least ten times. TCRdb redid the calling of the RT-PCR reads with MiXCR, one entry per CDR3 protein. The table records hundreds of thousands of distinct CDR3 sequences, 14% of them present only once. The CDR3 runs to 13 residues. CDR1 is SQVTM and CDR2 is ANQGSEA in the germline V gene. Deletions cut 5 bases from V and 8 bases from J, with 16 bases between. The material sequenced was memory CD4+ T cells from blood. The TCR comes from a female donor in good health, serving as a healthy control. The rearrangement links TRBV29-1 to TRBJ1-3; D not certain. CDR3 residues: CSVLTGRADTIYF. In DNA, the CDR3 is TGCAGCGTTCTCACGGGGAGGGCAGACACCATATATTTT.